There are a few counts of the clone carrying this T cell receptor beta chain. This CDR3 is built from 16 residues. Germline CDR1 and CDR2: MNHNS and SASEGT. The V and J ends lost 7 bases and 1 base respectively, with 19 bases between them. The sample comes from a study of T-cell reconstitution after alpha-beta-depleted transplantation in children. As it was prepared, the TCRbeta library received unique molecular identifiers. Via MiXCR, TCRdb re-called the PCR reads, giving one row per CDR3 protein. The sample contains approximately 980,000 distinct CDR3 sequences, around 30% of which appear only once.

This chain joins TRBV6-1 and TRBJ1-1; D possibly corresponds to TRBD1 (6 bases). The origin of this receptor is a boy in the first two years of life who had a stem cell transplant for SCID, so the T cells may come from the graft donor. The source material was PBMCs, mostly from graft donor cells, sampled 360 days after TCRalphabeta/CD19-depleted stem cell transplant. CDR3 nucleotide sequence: TGTGCCAGCACTCCCAGGGGTCTCCGGGGGAACACTGAAGCTTTCTTT. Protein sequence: CASTPRGLRGNTEAFF.